This T cell receptor beta chain emerged from a study of cytomegalovirus exposure and HLA in healthy donors. Details on this clone: Antigen unknown.

The V gene end was trimmed by 6 bases and the J gene end by 3 bases; junction bases not matched to a gene: 8. Per germline, CDR1 SGHVS and CDR2 FQNEAQ. The CDR3 covers 16 residues. Study conclusions and caveats: Reports state that TCR beta sequences accurately predicted most subjects' HLA-A and HLA-B alleles.

The PCR ran on 60 Vbeta and 13 Jbeta primers. Sequencing was performed with immunoSEQ multiplex PCR; in TCRdb, only in-frame clones are kept and a portion is missing. The profile shows around 120,000 clones, approximately 61% of them singletons. The sequencing input was PBMCs. The chain recombines TRBV7-8 with TRBJ2-1, with 10 nucleotides matching TRBD2. This receptor was identified in a man aged 30 to 39 in good health and CMV-seropositive. The CDR3 region is CASSFLAGVFYNEQFF. CDR3 bases: TGTGCCAGCAGTTTTCTAGCGGGAGTTTTCTACAATGAGCAGTTCTTC.